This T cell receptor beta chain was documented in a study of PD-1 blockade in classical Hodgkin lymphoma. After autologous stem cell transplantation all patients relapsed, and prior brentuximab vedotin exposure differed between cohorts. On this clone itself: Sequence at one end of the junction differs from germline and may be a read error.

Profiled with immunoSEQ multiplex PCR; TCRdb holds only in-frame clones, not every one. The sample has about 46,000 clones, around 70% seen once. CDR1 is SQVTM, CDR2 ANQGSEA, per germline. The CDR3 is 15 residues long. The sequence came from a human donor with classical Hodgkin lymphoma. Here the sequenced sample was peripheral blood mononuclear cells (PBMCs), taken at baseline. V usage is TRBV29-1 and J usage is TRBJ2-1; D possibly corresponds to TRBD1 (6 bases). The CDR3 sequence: CSVVPGVISDNEQFF. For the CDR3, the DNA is TGCAGCGTTGTCCCAGGGGTTATCTCCGACAATGAGCAGTTCTTC.